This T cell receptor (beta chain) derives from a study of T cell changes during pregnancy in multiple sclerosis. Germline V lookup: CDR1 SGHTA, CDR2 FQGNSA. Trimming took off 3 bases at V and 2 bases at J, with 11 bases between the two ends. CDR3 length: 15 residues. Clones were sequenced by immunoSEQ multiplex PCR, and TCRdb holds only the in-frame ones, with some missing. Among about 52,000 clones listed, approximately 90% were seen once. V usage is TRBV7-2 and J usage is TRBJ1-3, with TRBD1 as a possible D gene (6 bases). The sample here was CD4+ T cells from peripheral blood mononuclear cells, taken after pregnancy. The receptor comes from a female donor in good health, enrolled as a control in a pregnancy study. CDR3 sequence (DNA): TGTGCCAGCAGCTTCACATGGGGGCCTGGAAACACCATATATTTT. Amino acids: CASSFTWGPGNTIYF.